This is a list of T cell receptor beta chains from one sample in a study of shared clonotypes between healthy human individuals. The data were produced by immunoSEQ multiplex PCR, yet TCRdb's version contains in-frame clones alone and is incomplete. The data show some 700,000 clones, with around 90% seen just once and 30% to 35% held by the top ten. Sequencing was performed on memory CD8+ T cells from PBMCs. Source of these receptors: a man between 18 and 35 years old in good health. Some clones in this sample may be carry-over from other donors' samples. Both conserved end residues are part of each CDR3. D genes are given only for firm matches. Not all rows give a size; the values are once, few, many and, for expanded clones, a class.

d_gene: TRBD2; v_gene: TRBV29-1; abundance: .; j_gene: TRBJ2-7; CDR3nt: TGCAGCGTTCTGGGCGGGAGCTCCTACGAGCAGTACTTC; CDR3aa: CSVLGGSSYEQYF
d_gene: TRBD2; v_gene: TRBV5-1; abundance: once; j_gene: TRBJ2-2; CDR3nt: TGCGCCAGCAGCTTGTATGGACTAGCGGGAATGTTGTTCACCGGGGAGCTGTTTTTT; CDR3aa: CASSLYGLAGMLFTGELFF
d_gene: .; v_gene: TRBV14; abundance: .; j_gene: TRBJ2-1; CDR3nt: TGTGCCAGCTGTCCGGGTAGGAGCTACAATGAGCAGTTCTTC; CDR3aa: CASCPGRSYNEQFF
d_gene: .; v_gene: TRBV10-2; abundance: .; j_gene: TRBJ2-7; CDR3nt: TGCGCCAGCAGTGAAATGCGAGCGTACGAGCAGTACTTC; CDR3aa: CASSEMRAYEQYF
d_gene: TRBD1; v_gene: TRBV28; abundance: .; j_gene: TRBJ2-7; CDR3nt: TGTGCCAGCACCCCTCAGGGACAGGGCCTACTCTCCTACGAGCAGTACTTC; CDR3aa: CASTPQGQGLLSYEQYF
d_gene: .; v_gene: TRBV28; abundance: .; j_gene: TRBJ1-2; CDR3nt: TGTGCCAGCAGTTTAATCCGGGCCTTAACCTATGGCTACACCTTC; CDR3aa: CASSLIRALTYGYTF
d_gene: .; v_gene: TRBV29-1; abundance: .; j_gene: TRBJ2-5; CDR3nt: TGCAGCGCCATATCCCGGGTTCTGAGAGAGACCCAGTACTTC; CDR3aa: CSAISRVLRETQYF
d_gene: .; v_gene: TRBV6-6; abundance: .; j_gene: TRBJ2-5; CDR3nt: TGTGCCAGCCGCAGGGATATAGGAGAGACCCAGTACTTC; CDR3aa: CASRRDIGETQYF
d_gene: .; v_gene: TRBV2; abundance: once; j_gene: TRBJ1-4; CDR3nt: TGTGCCAGCAGTGAAAGAAAGGGTCTTAATGAAAAACTGTTTTTT; CDR3aa: CASSERKGLNEKLFF
d_gene: .; v_gene: TRBV28; abundance: .; j_gene: TRBJ2-7; CDR3nt: TGTGCCAGCAGTTCGGCCTACGAGCAGTACTTC; CDR3aa: CASSSAYEQYF
d_gene: TRBD1; v_gene: TRBV10-1; abundance: once; j_gene: TRBJ2-5; CDR3nt: TGCGCCAGCAGTGAGGGACAGGGAGAGACCCAGTACTTC; CDR3aa: CASSEGQGETQYF
d_gene: TRBD1; v_gene: TRBV10-1; abundance: once; j_gene: TRBJ2-1; CDR3nt: TGCGCCAGCCAGGACAGGGCCGGCAATGAGCAGTTCTTC; CDR3aa: CASQDRAGNEQFF
d_gene: TRBD2; v_gene: TRBV7-9; abundance: .; j_gene: TRBJ2-1; CDR3nt: TGTGCCAGCAGCGGCGGGAGTTCGATAAATGAGCAGTTCTTC; CDR3aa: CASSGGSSINEQFF
d_gene: .; v_gene: TRBV6-6; abundance: .; j_gene: TRBJ2-7; CDR3nt: TGTGCCAGCAGTTACGATAGTTTTCTAAGAGACTACGAGCAGTACTTC; CDR3aa: CASSYDSFLRDYEQYF
d_gene: .; v_gene: TRBV28; abundance: .; j_gene: TRBJ2-1; CDR3nt: TGTGCCAGCAGTTTGAGGGCCCCCTACAATGAGCAGTTCTTC; CDR3aa: CASSLRAPYNEQFF
d_gene: .; v_gene: TRBV12-5; abundance: .; j_gene: TRBJ2-7; CDR3nt: TGTGCTAGCGGACCCCAGGCTACTAATCTCGACGAGCAGTACTTC; CDR3aa: CASGPQATNLDEQYF
d_gene: .; v_gene: TRBV5-1; abundance: .; j_gene: TRBJ2-7; CDR3nt: TGCGCCAGCAGCTGGATGGGGGTGGAGCAGTACTTC; CDR3aa: CASSWMGVEQYF
d_gene: .; v_gene: TRBV11-2; abundance: .; j_gene: TRBJ2-3; CDR3nt: TGTGCCAGCAGCTTAGGGGACTGGCGGACCCTAACAGATACGCAGTATTTT; CDR3aa: CASSLGDWRTLTDTQYF
d_gene: TRBD1; v_gene: TRBV7-9; abundance: .; j_gene: TRBJ1-1; CDR3nt: TGTGCCAGCAGGCTGGGACAGGGGGCTGAAGCTTTCTTT; CDR3aa: CASRLGQGAEAFF
d_gene: TRBD2; v_gene: TRBV5-1; abundance: .; j_gene: TRBJ2-7; CDR3nt: TGCGCCAGCAGCGGACGACTAGCGGGAGTAGAGTACGAGCAGTACTTC; CDR3aa: CASSGRLAGVEYEQYF
d_gene: .; v_gene: TRBV14; abundance: .; j_gene: TRBJ2-2; CDR3nt: TGTGCCAGCAGCCTCGTGGAAACCGGGGAGCTGTTTTTT; CDR3aa: CASSLVETGELFF
d_gene: .; v_gene: TRBV27; abundance: .; j_gene: TRBJ2-7; CDR3nt: TGTGCCAGCAGTAAGAACGCGGGCCACCTCTCCTACGAGCAGTACTTC; CDR3aa: CASSKNAGHLSYEQYF
d_gene: .; v_gene: TRBV30; abundance: .; j_gene: TRBJ2-1; CDR3nt: TGTGCCTGGAGTGTACTGCGTGCCAATGAGCAGTTCTTC; CDR3aa: CAWSVLRANEQFF
d_gene: .; v_gene: TRBV25-1; abundance: .; j_gene: TRBJ2-7; CDR3nt: TGTGCCACCGAGGTTGGGCAGGGCTACGAGCAGTACTTC; CDR3aa: CATEVGQGYEQYF
d_gene: .; v_gene: TRBV5-1; abundance: .; j_gene: TRBJ2-7; CDR3nt: TGCGCCAGCAGCTTGGCCGGTTCGCTCGAGCAGTACTTC; CDR3aa: CASSLAGSLEQYF
d_gene: .; v_gene: TRBV5-8; abundance: few; j_gene: TRBJ1-1; CDR3nt: TGTGCCAGCAGCTTGAGAGGGGAGAACACTGAAGCTTTCTTT; CDR3aa: CASSLRGENTEAFF
d_gene: .; v_gene: TRBV5-6; abundance: .; j_gene: TRBJ2-1; CDR3nt: TGTGCCAGCAGCTTGGACGTTGGGTGGAGCTCCTACAATGAGCAGTTCTTC; CDR3aa: CASSLDVGWSSYNEQFF
d_gene: TRBD1; v_gene: TRBV11-1; abundance: .; j_gene: TRBJ2-1; CDR3nt: TGTGCCAGCAGCTACAGGGGAAACTCCTACAATGAGCAGTTCTTC; CDR3aa: CASSYRGNSYNEQFF
d_gene: .; v_gene: TRBV7-8; abundance: .; j_gene: TRBJ1-5; CDR3nt: TGTGCAACGTCGGGAACCTTCAATCAGCCCCAGCATTTT; CDR3aa: CATSGTFNQPQHF
d_gene: .; v_gene: TRBV19; abundance: .; j_gene: TRBJ1-1; CDR3nt: TGTGCCAGTAGTATAGCCCTGAGGGGCACTGAAGCTTTCTTT; CDR3aa: CASSIALRGTEAFF
d_gene: .; v_gene: TRBV30; abundance: .; j_gene: TRBJ1-5; CDR3nt: TGTGCCTGGAATCGGGCAGGCGGCGAAGGCAGCAATCAGCCCCAGCATTTT; CDR3aa: CAWNRAGGEGSNQPQHF
d_gene: .; v_gene: TRBV6-1; abundance: .; j_gene: TRBJ1-2; CDR3nt: TGTGCCAGCAGTAGTGCACCGACGGACTACTATGGCTACACCTTC; CDR3aa: CASSSAPTDYYGYTF
d_gene: .; v_gene: TRBV7-9; abundance: .; j_gene: TRBJ1-5; CDR3nt: TGTGCCAGCAGCTTAGAGGAGTCCCAGCCCCAGCATTTT; CDR3aa: CASSLEESQPQHF
d_gene: .; v_gene: TRBV21-1; abundance: .; j_gene: TRBJ2-7; CDR3nt: TGTGCCAGCACCTGGACTAGCGGGGCTTACGAGCAGTACTTC; CDR3aa: CASTWTSGAYEQYF
d_gene: TRBD1; v_gene: TRBV29-1; abundance: .; j_gene: TRBJ1-1; CDR3nt: TGCAGCGGGCGGGACAGTTCGAACACTGAAGCTTTCTTT; CDR3aa: CSGRDSSNTEAFF
d_gene: .; v_gene: TRBV18; abundance: .; j_gene: TRBJ2-7; CDR3nt: TGTGCCAGCGTTCGGTGGGGCCTCTGGGAGCAGTACTTC; CDR3aa: CASVRWGLWEQYF
d_gene: TRBD1; v_gene: TRBV27; abundance: .; j_gene: TRBJ2-7; CDR3nt: TGTGCCAGCAGTACAGTCGGGACAGGGTGGCACGAGCAGTACTTC; CDR3aa: CASSTVGTGWHEQYF
d_gene: .; v_gene: TRBV27; abundance: once; j_gene: TRBJ2-2; CDR3nt: TGTGCCAGCAGTTTCACAATTAACACCGGGGAGCTGTTTTTT; CDR3aa: CASSFTINTGELFF